Presented here are 23 T cell receptor beta chains from one specimen sequenced in a study of blood T cell repertoires in COVID-19. This table comes from immunoSEQ multiplex PCR, and its TCRdb copy is limited to in-frame clones, with some not included. The profile shows some 200,000 clones, approximately 82% of them singletons. The sequenced material came from peripheral blood. These receptors all stem from a human donor with acute or convalescent COVID-19. The donor label of this sample is uncertain.

In DNA, the CDR3 is TGTGCCAGCAGCGAAGGGACTAGCTTATCCTACGAGCAGTACTTC. Protein product: CASSEGTSLSYEQYF. The J gene is TRBJ2-7, the V gene TRBV11-2; 9 nucleotides agree with TRBD2. Per germline, CDR1 SGHAT and CDR2 FQNNGV. CDR3 size: 15 residues. Trimming cost V 5 bases and J 1 base; bases outside gene matches: 6.

The chain employs TRBV5-6 and TRBJ2-7, with a tentative D call TRBD1 (6 bases). V lost 4 bases and J lost 2, with 10 bases in between. The CDR3 has 13 residues. Germline CDR1 is SGHDT and CDR2 is YYEEEE. CDR3 DNA: TGTGCCAGCAGCGGGGACATTCCCTACGAGCAGTACTTC. This encodes CASSGDIPYEQYF.

The chain is built from TRBV6-1 and TRBJ1-1; no clear D gene. Trimming shortened V by 3 bases and J by 5 bases, and 10 bases separated the two germline ends. The V gene's germline CDR1 is MNHNS and CDR2 SASEGT. The CDR3 is 13 residues long. Written as DNA, the CDR3 is TGTGCCAGCAGTGACCGCGGGCGAACTGAAGCTTTCTTT. Its translation: CASSDRGRTEAFF.

The table lists this clone with a few counts. The CDR3: CASSPFTLGLAGENTGELFF. CDR3 DNA: TGTGCCAGCTCACCCTTTACTTTGGGACTAGCGGGAGAGAACACCGGGGAGCTGTTTTTT. This sequence joins TRBV18 and TRBJ2-2; TRBD2 matches 14 bases. This CDR3 spans 20 amino acids. Trimming removed 3 bases from V and 1 base from J; junction bases left unmatched: 10. Germline V CDR1 and CDR2: KGHSH, LQKENI.

The chain carries TRBV3-1 (or the pseudogene TRBV3-2) and TRBJ2-7, with D hard to call. V lost 4 bases and J lost 6, with 10 bases in between. The CDR3 is 12 amino acids. CDR1 is LGHDT, CDR2 YNNKEL, per germline (reference sequence). CDR3 nucleotide sequence: TGTGCCAGCAGCCTCCTCTCGGGCGAGCAGTACTTC. It encodes CASSLLSGEQYF.

This chain uses TRBV9 with TRBJ1-1; weak D call: TRBD1 (5 bases). The CDR3 contains 13 residues. CDR1 SGDLS and CDR2 YYNGEE come from the germline V gene. V lost 0 bases and J lost 7, with 10 bases in between. In DNA, the CDR3 is TGTGCCAGCAGCGTAGGCCCAGGGCTTGAAGCTTTCTTT. This encodes CASSVGPGLEAFF.

The rearrangement joins TRBV5-1 to TRBJ2-1; 7 bases match TRBD1. From germline, CDR1 is SGHRS and CDR2 YFSETQ. The CDR3 covers 15 residues. The J segment lost 3 bases and the V segment lost 1 base, leaving 4 bases of the junction unmatched. The CDR3 is CASSLTGTDYNEQFF. The CDR3 DNA reads as TGCGCCAGCAGCTTGACCGGGACAGACTACAATGAGCAGTTCTTC.

The J gene is TRBJ1-2, the V gene TRBV27; tentatively, D is TRBD1 (6 bases). Trimming took 7 bases from V and 2 from J, leaving 11 bases between them. Germline lookup yields CDR1 MNHEY and CDR2 SMNVEV (reference sequence). This CDR3 contains 13 residues. The CDR3 coding sequence is TGTGCCAGCAAAAGGACAGAAAACTATGGCTACACCTTC. Translation gives CASKRTENYGYTF.

The chain links TRBV9 to TRBJ1-2; 7 bases agree with TRBD1. The CDR3 runs 14 residues. CDR1 and CDR2 from the germline V gene are SGDLS and YYNGEE. Losses at the gene ends were 0 bases for V and 8 bases for J; bases not matched to a gene: 7. Here the CDR3 reads CASSVDRGIEGYTF. The CDR3, as DNA: TGTGCCAGCAGCGTAGACAGGGGAATAGAGGGCTACACCTTC.

The chain joins TRBV6-4 to TRBJ2-2; TRBD1 matches at 9 bases. CDR1 and CDR2 from the germline V gene are MRHNA and SNTAGT. The CDR3 spans 16 residues. V gave up 6 bases and J gave up 5 bases; unmatched junction bases: 10. The CDR3 region has the DNA TGTGCCAGCAGCTCGGACAGGGGAGTTGGGACCGGGGAGCTGTTTTTT. Translation: CASSSDRGVGTGELFF.

The chain combines TRBV5-1 with TRBJ1-6, with D tentatively TRBD1 (6 bases). Deletions cut 2 bases from V and 5 bases from J, with 14 bases between. CDR3 length: 16 amino acids. The germline V gene has CDR1 SGHRS and CDR2 YFSETQ. CDR3: CASSLGQRSNNSPLHF. The DNA of the CDR3 is TGCGCCAGCAGCTTAGGACAGAGGAGTAATAATTCACCCCTCCACTTT.

V usage is TRBV27 and J usage is TRBJ1-1, with D unclear. From germline, CDR1 is MNHEY and CDR2 SMNVEV (reference sequence). V shed 5 bases and J shed 0 bases, with 13 bases lying between them. There are 15 residues in the CDR3. The CDR3 DNA follows: TGTGCCAGCAGTCGTAGGCGGGATATGAACACTGAAGCTTTCTTT. As protein: CASSRRRDMNTEAFF.

The V gene is TRBV5-6, the J gene TRBJ2-3; TRBD1 is a possible D gene (6 bases). V was clipped by 0 bases and J by 5 bases, with 10 bases between them. The CDR3 is made up of 14 amino acids. CDR1 SGHDT and CDR2 YYEEEE come from the germline V gene. The CDR3 loop reads CASSLAGAEDTQYF. In DNA form, the CDR3 reads TGTGCCAGCAGCTTGGCAGGGGCTGAAGATACGCAGTATTTT.

The V gene is TRBV7-2, the J gene TRBJ2-1, with 9 bases that match TRBD2. The CDR3 spans 14 residues. In germline, CDR1 is SGHTA, CDR2 FQGNSA. Trimming took 2 bases from V and 10 from J; bases not matched to a gene: 6. CDR3 in amino acids: CASSLSPLAGEQFF. CDR3 nucleotides: TGTGCCAGCAGCTTAAGCCCCCTAGCGGGAGAGCAGTTCTTC.

The chain uses TRBV29-1 and TRBJ2-7, with D possibly TRBD2 on 6 matching bases. CDR1 and CDR2 from the germline V gene are SQVTM and ANQGSEA. There are 14 residues in the CDR3. Trimming removed 5 bases at V and 7 bases at J, with 21 bases between. Written as DNA, the CDR3 is TGCAGCGTTTTAACGGGTCCCGTTCGGGGGGAGCAGTACTTC. This encodes CSVLTGPVRGEQYF.

J is TRBJ1-4 and V is TRBV7-9; D is perhaps TRBD1 (5 bases). Germline CDR1 SEHNR, CDR2 FQNEAQ (reference sequence). V gave up 5 bases and J gave up 5 bases, with 12 bases separating them. CDR3 length equals 14 residues. CDR3 sequence reads: CASSPGGRNEKLFF. The CDR3 DNA reads TGTGCCAGCAGCCCGGGGGGAAGGAATGAAAAACTGTTTTTT. The variable domain in full, completed from reference TRBV7-9 and TRBJ1-4, reads DTGVSQNPRHKITKRGQNVTFRCDPISEHNRLYWYRQTLGQGPEFLTYFQNEAQLEKSRLLSDRFSAERPKGSFSTLEIQRTEQGDSAMYLCASSPGGRNEKLFFGSGTQLSVL.

This clone was seen a single time. CDR3 sequence (DNA): TGTGCCAGCAGTCAATGGAGCTCCTACGAGCAGTACTTC. Translating it yields CASSQWSSYEQYF. V gene TRBV28 combines with J gene TRBJ2-7; D gene uncertain. Germline CDR1 reads MDHEN; CDR2 reads SYDVKM. This CDR3 comprises 13 residues. V was clipped by 5 bases and J by 0 bases, with 8 bases between them.

This clone is a singleton in its sample. V and J are TRBV7-2 and TRBJ2-3; 10 nucleotides line up with TRBD2. The CDR3 contains 17 residues. V gave up 4 bases and J gave up 3 bases; unmatched junction bases: 10. The germline gives CDR1 SGHTA, CDR2 FQGNSA. The CDR3, as DNA: TGTGCCAGCAGCTCCCCGCCTAGCGGGAGAGGGACAGATACGCAGTATTTT. This sequence encodes CASSSPPSGRGTDTQYF. Supplemented by reference TRBV7-2 and TRBJ2-3, the full variable domain reads GAGVSQSPSNKVTEKGKDVELRCDPISGHTALYWYRQSLGQGLEFLIYFQGNSAPDKSGLPSDRFSAERTGGSVSTLTIQRTQQEDSAVYLCASSSPPSGRGTDTQYFGPGTRLTVL.

The chain uses TRBV5-4 and TRBJ2-1; 9 bases fit TRBD2. The CDR3 has 15 residues. Germline lookup yields CDR1 SGHNT and CDR2 YYREEE (reference sequence). The V gene end was trimmed by 5 bases and the J gene end by 7 bases; junction bases not matched to a gene: 10. The CDR3 loop reads CASSPGTSLGNEQFF. CDR3 nucleotides: TGTGCCAGCAGTCCCGGGACTAGCTTAGGAAATGAGCAGTTCTTC.

This sequence joins TRBV29-1 and TRBJ1-1; D is possibly TRBD1 (5 bases). Per germline, CDR1 SQVTM and CDR2 ANQGSEA. The CDR3 totals 12 residues. V was trimmed by 4 bases and J by 5 bases, leaving 11 bases between them. CDR3 DNA: TGCAGCGTTGCCCGGGGGGGGACTGAAGCTTTCTTT. Translating it yields CSVARGGTEAFF.

The V call is TRBV6-5, the J call TRBJ1-2, with 8 bases that match TRBD1. The V gene's germline CDR1 is MNHEY and CDR2 SVGAGI. CDR3 length: 12 residues. Trimming took 6 bases from V and 6 from J; bases not matched to a gene: 3. The CDR3 here is CASSRQGNGYTF. The CDR3 DNA reads as TGTGCCAGCAGCCGACAGGGGAATGGCTACACCTTC.

In this sample, this clone turned up a few times. This chain uses TRBV27 with TRBJ1-3; no firm D call. Germline lookup yields CDR1 MNHEY and CDR2 SMNVEV (reference sequence). This CDR3 is built from 17 residues. V was clipped by 4 bases and J by 0 bases, with 16 bases between them. CDR3 residues: CASSSLPRTRSGNTIYF. The CDR3 DNA follows: TGTGCCAGCAGTTCCCTTCCACGGACTCGCTCTGGAAACACCATATATTTT.

This clone was counted at least ten times. This rearrangement joins TRBV4-2 to TRBJ1-3, with 7 bases identical to TRBD1. The germline gives CDR1 LGHNA, CDR2 YNFKEQ. The CDR3 has 15 residues. Losses at the gene ends were 1 base for V and 2 bases for J; bases not matched to a gene: 2. CDR3 sequence (DNA): TGTGCCAGCAGCCAAGCGACAGGGACTGGAAACACCATATATTTT. As protein: CASSQATGTGNTIYF.